This T cell receptor (beta chain) was recorded in a study of Ad26.COV2.S vaccination and SARS-CoV-2 variants. The overall study: Vaccine-arm donor from the placebo-controlled COV1001 Ad26.COV2.S trial. Study-level results: The placebo group had lower spike-specific TCR breadth than the vaccine recipients did.

Treatment given: about 20 received Ad26.COV2.S at low or high dose, single or two shots; a few received placebo; per-sample allocation not given. Sample collection was performed on day 63 after the first vaccine or placebo injection. A remark on this clone: Antigen: not known.

Clones were sequenced by immunoSEQ multiplex PCR, and TCRdb holds only the in-frame ones, with some missing. The data show 300,000 to 350,000 clones, approximately 86% seen once. The sample in question was peripheral blood, obtained in a trial of Ad26.COV2.S vaccine versus placebo. This TCR came from a person between 18 and 59 years old who received the Ad26.COV2.S COVID-19 vaccine or a placebo.

The CDR3 is CASSQQGAGETQYF. The CDR3 DNA reads as TGTGCCAGCAGCCAACAGGGGGCAGGGGAGACCCAGTACTTC. V and J are TRBV3-1 (or the pseudogene TRBV3-2) and TRBJ2-5, with 8 bases fitting TRBD1. Germline values: CDR1 LGHDT, CDR2 YNNKEL (reference sequence). J lost 5 bases, V lost 2 bases, and 4 bases had no gene match. CDR3 size: 14 residues.